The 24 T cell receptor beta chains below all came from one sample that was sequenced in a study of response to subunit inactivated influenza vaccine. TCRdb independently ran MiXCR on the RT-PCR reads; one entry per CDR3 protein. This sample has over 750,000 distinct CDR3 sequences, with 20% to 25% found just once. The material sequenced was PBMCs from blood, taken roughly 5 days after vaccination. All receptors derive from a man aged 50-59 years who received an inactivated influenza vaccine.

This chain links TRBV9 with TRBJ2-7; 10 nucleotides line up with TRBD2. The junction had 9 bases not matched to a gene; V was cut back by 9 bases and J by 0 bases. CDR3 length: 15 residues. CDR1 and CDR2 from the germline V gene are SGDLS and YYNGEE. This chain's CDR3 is CATHAGTSASYEQYF. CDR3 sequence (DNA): TGTGCCACCCATGCCGGGACTAGCGCCTCCTACGAGCAGTACTTC.

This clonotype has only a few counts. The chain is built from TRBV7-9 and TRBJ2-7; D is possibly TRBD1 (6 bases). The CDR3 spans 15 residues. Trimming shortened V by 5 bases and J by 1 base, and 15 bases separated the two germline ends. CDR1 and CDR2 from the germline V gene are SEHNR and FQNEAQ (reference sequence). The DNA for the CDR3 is TGTGCCAGCAGCCCAGCCGGGACATTGTCCTACGAGCAGTACTTC. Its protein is CASSPAGTLSYEQYF.

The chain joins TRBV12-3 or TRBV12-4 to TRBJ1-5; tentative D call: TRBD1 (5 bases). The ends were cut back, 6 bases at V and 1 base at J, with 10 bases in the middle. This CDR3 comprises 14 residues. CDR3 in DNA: TGTGCCAGCAGACCCGACAGCAGCAATCAGCCCCAGCATTTT. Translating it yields CASRPDSSNQPQHF.

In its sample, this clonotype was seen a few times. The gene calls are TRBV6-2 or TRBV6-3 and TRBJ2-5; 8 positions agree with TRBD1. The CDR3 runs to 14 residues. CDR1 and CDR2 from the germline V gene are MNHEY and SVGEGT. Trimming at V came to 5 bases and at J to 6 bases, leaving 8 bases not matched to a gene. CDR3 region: CASSPRTGRQTQYF. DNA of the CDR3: TGTGCCAGCAGTCCAAGGACAGGGAGGCAGACCCAGTACTTC.

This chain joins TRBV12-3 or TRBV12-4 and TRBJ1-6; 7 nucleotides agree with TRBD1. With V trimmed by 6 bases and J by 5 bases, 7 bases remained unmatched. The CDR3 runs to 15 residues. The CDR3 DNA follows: TGTGCCAGCAGACGCCCGGGACAGCATAATTCACCCCTCCACTTT. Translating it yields CASRRPGQHNSPLHF.

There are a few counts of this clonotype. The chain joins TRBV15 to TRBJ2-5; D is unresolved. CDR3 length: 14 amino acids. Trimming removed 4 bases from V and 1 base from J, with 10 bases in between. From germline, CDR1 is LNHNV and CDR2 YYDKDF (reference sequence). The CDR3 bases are TGTGCCACCAGCAAGTCGGATACCCAAGAGACCCAGTACTTC. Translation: CATSKSDTQETQYF.

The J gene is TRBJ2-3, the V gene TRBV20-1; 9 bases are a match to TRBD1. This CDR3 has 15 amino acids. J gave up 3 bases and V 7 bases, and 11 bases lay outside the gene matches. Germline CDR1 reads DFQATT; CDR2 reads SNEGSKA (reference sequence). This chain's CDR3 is CSVSAEDRGTDTQYF. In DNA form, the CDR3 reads TGCAGTGTTTCGGCCGAGGACAGGGGTACAGATACGCAGTATTTT.

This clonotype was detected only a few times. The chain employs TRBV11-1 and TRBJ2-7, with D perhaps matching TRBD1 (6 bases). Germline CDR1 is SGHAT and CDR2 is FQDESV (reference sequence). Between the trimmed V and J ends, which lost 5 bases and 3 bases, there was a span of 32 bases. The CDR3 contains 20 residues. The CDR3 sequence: CASSPRLSRQGRRGFYEQYF. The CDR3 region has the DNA TGTGCCAGCAGCCCACGACTCTCGAGACAAGGAAGAAGGGGGTTCTACGAGCAGTACTTC.

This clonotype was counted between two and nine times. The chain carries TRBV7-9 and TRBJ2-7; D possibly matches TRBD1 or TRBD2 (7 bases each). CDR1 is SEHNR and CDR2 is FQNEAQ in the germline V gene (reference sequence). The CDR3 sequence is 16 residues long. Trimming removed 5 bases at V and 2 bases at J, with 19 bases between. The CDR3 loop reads CASSPRGGGQTYEQYF. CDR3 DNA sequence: TGTGCCAGCAGCCCGAGGGGCGGGGGACAGACCTACGAGCAGTACTTC.

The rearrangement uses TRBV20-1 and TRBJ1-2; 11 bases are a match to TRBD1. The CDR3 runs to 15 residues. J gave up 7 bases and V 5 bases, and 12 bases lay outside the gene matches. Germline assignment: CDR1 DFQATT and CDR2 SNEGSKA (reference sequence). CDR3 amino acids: CSAFNPGQGGLGYTF. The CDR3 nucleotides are TGCAGTGCTTTCAACCCGGGACAGGGGGGTCTTGGCTACACCTTC.

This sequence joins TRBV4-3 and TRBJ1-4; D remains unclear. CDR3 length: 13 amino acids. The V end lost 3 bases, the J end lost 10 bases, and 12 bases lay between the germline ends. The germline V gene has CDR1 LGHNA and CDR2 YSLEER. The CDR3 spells CASSQRQEGKLFF. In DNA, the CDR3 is TGCGCCAGCAGCCAGAGACAAGAAGGAAAACTGTTTTTT.

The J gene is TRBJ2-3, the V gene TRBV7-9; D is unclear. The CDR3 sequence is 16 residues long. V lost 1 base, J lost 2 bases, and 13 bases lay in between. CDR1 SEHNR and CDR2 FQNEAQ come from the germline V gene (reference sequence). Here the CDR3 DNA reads TGTGCCAGCAGCTTAGTTTCCGGGCAGCTCACAGATACGCAGTATTTT. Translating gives CASSLVSGQLTDTQYF.

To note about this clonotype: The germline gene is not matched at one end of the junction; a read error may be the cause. The CDR3 DNA reads TGCGCCAGCAGCTTGCGGGGCGGCTACGAGCGGTACTTC. Its protein is CASSLRGGYERYF. The chain couples TRBV5-1 to TRBJ2-7, with D perhaps TRBD1 or TRBD2 (5 bases each). CDR3 length: 13 residues. Germline-derived CDR1 and CDR2 are SGHRS and YFSETQ.

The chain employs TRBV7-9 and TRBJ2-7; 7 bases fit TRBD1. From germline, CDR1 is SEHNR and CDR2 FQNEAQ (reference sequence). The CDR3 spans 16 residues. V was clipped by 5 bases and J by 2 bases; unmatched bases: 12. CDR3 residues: CASSPRARQGAYEQYF. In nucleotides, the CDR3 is TGTGCCAGCAGCCCAAGAGCGCGACAGGGCGCCTACGAGCAGTACTTC.

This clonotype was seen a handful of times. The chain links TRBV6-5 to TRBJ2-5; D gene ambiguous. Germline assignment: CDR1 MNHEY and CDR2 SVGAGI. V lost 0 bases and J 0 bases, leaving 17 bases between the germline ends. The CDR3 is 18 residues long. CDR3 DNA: TGTGCCAGCAGTTACTCTCCCACGGCAGCCAGGTACCAAGAGACCCAGTACTTC. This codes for CASSYSPTAARYQETQYF.

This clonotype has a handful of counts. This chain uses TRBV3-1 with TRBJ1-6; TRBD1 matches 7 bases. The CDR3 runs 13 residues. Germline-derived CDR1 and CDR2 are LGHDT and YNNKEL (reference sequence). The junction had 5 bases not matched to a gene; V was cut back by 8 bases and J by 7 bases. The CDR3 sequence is CASSRDSNSPLHF. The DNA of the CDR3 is TGTGCCAGCTCCCGGGACAGCAATTCACCCCTCCACTTT.

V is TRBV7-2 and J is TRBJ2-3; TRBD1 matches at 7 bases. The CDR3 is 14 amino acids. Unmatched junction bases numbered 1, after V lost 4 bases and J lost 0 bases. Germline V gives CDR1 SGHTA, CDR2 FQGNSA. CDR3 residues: CASSWTGSTDTQYF. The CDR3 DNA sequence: TGTGCCAGCAGCTGGACAGGTAGCACAGATACGCAGTATTTT.

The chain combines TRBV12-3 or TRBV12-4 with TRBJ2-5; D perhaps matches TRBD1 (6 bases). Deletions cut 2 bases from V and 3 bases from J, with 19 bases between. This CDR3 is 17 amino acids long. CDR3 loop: CASSLHARDIEEETQYF. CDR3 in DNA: TGTGCCAGCAGTTTACACGCCCGGGACATAGAGGAAGAGACCCAGTACTTC.

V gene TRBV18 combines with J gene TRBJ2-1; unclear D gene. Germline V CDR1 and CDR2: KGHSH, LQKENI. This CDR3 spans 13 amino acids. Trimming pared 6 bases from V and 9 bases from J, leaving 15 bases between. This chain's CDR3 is CASSPLVRSEQFF. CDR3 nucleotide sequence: TGTGCCAGCTCGCCTCTCGTCCGGTCTGAGCAGTTCTTC.

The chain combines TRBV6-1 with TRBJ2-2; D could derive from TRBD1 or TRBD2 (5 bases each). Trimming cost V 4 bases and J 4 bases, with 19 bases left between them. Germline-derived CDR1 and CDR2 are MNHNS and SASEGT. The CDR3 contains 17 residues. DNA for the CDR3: TGTGCCAGCAGTGCAAGGGGCTTGGGACGAGTCACCGGGGAGCTGTTTTTT. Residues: CASSARGLGRVTGELFF.

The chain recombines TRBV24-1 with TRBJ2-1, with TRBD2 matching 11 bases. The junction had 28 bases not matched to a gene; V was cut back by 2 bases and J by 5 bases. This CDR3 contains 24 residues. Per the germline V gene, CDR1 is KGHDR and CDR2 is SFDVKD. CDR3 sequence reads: CATSDSNDSGGVGFRPLADNEQFF. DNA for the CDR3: TGTGCCACCAGTGATTCAAACGATAGCGGGGGGGTGGGCTTTCGCCCACTCGCGGACAATGAGCAGTTCTTC.

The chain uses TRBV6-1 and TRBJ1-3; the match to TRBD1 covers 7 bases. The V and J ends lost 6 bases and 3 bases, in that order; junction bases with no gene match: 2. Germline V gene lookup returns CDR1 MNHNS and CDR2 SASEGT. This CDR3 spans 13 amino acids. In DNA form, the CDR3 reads TGTGCCAGCAGAAGGACAGGTGGAAACACCATATATTTT. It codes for CASRRTGGNTIYF.

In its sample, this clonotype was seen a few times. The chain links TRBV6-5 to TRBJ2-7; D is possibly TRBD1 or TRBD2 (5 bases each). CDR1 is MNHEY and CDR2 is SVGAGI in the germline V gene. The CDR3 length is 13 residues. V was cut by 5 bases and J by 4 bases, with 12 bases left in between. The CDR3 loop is CASSNRDGYEQYF. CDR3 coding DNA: TGTGCCAGCAGTAACCGGGACGGGTACGAGCAGTACTTC.

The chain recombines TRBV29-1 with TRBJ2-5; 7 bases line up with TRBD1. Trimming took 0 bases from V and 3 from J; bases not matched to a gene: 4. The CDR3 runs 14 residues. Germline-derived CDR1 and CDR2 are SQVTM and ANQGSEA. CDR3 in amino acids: CSVEDHDREETQYF. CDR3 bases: TGCAGCGTTGAAGATCACGACAGGGAAGAGACCCAGTACTTC.